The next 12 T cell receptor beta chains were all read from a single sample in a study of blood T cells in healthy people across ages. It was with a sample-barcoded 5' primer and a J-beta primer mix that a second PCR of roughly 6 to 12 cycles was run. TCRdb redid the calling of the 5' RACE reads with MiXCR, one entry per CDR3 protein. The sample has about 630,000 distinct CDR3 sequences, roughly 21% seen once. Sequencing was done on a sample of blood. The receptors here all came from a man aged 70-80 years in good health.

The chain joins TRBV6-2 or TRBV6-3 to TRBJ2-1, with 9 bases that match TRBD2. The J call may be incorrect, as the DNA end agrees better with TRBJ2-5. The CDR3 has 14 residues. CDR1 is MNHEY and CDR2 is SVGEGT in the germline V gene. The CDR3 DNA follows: TGTGCCAGCAGCCAGACTAGCGGAGGAGAGACCCAGTACTTC. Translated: CASSQTSGGETQYF.

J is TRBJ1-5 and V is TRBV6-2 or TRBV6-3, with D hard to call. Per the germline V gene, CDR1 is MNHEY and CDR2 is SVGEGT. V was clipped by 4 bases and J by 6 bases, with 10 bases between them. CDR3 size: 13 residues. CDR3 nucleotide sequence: TGTGCCAGCAGTTTTATGATGGTTCAGCCCCAGCATTTT. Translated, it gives CASSFMMVQPQHF.

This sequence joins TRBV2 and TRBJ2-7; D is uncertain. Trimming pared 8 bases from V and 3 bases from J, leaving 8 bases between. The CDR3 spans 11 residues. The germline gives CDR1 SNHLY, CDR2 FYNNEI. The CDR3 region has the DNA TGTGCCAGCGGGGATATCTACGAGCAGTACTTC. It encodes CASGDIYEQYF.

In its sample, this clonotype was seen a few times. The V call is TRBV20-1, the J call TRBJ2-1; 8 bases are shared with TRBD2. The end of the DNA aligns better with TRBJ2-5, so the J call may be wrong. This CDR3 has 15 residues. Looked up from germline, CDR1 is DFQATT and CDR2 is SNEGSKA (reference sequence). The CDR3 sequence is CSARDMGTSRETQYF. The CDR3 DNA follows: TGCAGTGCTAGAGATATGGGGACTAGTAGGGAGACCCAGTACTTC.

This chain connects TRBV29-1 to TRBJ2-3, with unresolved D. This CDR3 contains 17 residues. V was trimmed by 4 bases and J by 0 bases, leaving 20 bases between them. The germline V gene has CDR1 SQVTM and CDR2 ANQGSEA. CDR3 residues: CSVGLGSVASSTDTQYF. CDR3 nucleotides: TGCAGCGTTGGCCTTGGTAGTGTAGCATCGAGCACAGATACGCAGTATTTT.

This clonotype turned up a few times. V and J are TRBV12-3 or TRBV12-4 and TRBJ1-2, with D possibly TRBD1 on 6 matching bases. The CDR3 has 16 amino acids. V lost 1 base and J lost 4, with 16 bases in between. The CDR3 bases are TGTGCCAGCAGTTTAGACCCGAGGGGGTTCAGCTATGGCTACACCTTC. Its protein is CASSLDPRGFSYGYTF.

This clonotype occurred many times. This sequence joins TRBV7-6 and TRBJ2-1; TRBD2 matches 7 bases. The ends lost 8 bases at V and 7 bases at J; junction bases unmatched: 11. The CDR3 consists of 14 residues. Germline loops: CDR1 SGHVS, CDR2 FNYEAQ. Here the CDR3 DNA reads TGTGCCAGCGGCGGAGCGGGAAAGGCGAATGAGCAGTTCTTC. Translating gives CASGGAGKANEQFF.

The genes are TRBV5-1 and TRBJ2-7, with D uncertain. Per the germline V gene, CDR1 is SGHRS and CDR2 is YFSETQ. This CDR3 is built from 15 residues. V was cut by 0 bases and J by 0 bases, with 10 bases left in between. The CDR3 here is CASSLESFRSYEQYF. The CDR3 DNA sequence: TGCGCCAGCAGCTTGGAGAGCTTCCGCTCCTACGAGCAGTACTTC.

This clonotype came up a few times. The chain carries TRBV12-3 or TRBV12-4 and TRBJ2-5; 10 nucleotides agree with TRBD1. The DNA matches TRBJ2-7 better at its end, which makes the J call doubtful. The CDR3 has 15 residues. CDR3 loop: CASSPDRGQTYEQYF. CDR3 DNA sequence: TGTGCCAGCAGTCCAGACAGGGGGCAAACCTACGAGCAGTACTTC.

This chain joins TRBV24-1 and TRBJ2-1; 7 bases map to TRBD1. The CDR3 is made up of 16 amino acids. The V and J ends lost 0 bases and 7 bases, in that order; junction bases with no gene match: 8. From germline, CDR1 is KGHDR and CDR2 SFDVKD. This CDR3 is CATSDLRAGGLNEQFF. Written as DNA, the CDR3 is TGTGCCACCAGTGATTTGAGGGCAGGGGGATTAAATGAGCAGTTCTTC.

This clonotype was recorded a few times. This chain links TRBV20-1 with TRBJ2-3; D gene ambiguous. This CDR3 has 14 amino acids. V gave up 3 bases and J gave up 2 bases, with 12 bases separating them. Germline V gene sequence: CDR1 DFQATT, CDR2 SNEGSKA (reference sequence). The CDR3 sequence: CSASLAIATDTQYF. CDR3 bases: TGCAGTGCTAGTCTCGCGATTGCCACAGATACGCAGTATTTT.

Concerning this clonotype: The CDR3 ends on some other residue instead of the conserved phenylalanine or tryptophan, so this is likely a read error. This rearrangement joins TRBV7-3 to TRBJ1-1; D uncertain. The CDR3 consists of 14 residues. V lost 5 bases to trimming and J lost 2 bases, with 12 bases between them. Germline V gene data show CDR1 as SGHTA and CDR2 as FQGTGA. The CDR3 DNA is TGTGCCAGCAGCGCCTCGGGTCCCAACACTGAAGCTTTCTAT. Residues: CASSASGPNTEAFY.